The sequence of this TCR beta chain was determined in a study of T cells in localized non-small cell lung cancer. Study outcomes and limitations: Because only a single region of the tumor was sequenced, heterogeneity remains possible. Longer overall survival accompanied higher blood T cell density. Uninvolved neighboring lung showed the greatest T cell clonality, exceeding tumor. Out of the top 100 tumor clones, a median approximately 50 were seen in adjacent lung.

Trimming removed 7 bases from V and 6 bases from J, with 16 bases in between. The CDR3 has 14 residues. Germline-derived CDR1 and CDR2 are LGHNT and FRNRAP. This clone was counted once. Its antigen is unknown. Here immunoSEQ multiplex PCR was the method, and the copy in TCRdb shows in-frame clones only, minus some. This table has 90,000 to 95,000 clones, approximately 91% appearing once. Sequencing used PBMCs, obtained before any cancer treatment. This rearrangement joins TRBV12-5 to TRBJ2-1, with TRBD1 as a possible D gene (5 bases). This receptor was identified in a woman between 40 and 69 years old with stage II squamous cell lung carcinoma. CDR3 sequence reads: CASEARVWFNEQFF. The CDR3 DNA reads as TGTGCTAGTGAAGCCAGGGTATGGTTCAATGAGCAGTTCTTC.